This T cell receptor (beta chain) was recovered during a study of T cell repertoires in cytomegalovirus infection. Study-wide background: CMV infection plus the matching HLA type was flagged by public TCR beta signatures.

TCRdb called the reads again in MiXCR, with one record for every CDR3 protein. Of about 300,000 distinct CDR3 sequences in the sample, approximately 8.9% are singletons; the top ten hold approximately 2.4%. Notes on the study in general: Across the ex vivo response, the dominant clonotypes were HLA-C-restricted CMV-specific TCR beta clonotypes. Totalled public TCR beta family frequency picked out people who carried CMV plus the relevant HLA.

The table lists this clonotype with many counts. Its specificity is unknown. Germline V gene data show CDR1 as MNHEY and CDR2 as SVGEGT. V lost 8 bases and J lost 0, with 10 bases in between. The CDR3 spans 13 residues. The chain has TRBV6-2 or TRBV6-3 and TRBJ2-5, with D possibly called TRBD1 or TRBD2 (7 bases each). The origin of this receptor is a human donor in good health (CMV status not recorded). Some clones in this sample may be carry-over from other donors' samples. The sample consisted of PBMCs. The CDR3 nucleotides are TGTGCCAGCCAGGGGGGGTACCAAGAGACCCAGTACTTC. Its protein is CASQGGYQETQYF.